Sequencing of this TCR beta chain was carried out in a study of blood T cell repertoires in COVID-19. Germline V lookup: CDR1 LNHDA, CDR2 SQIVND (reference sequence). The CDR3 totals 15 residues. The V and J ends lost 0 bases and 7 bases respectively, with 10 bases between them. Profiling relied on immunoSEQ multiplex PCR, and the TCRdb table lists in-frame clones only, not all of them. The sample includes about 320,000 clones, about 85% of them seen just once. The V gene is TRBV19, the J gene TRBJ1-6; maybe TRBD1 (5 bases). This receptor was identified in a woman aged 30 to 39 who had been exposed to COVID-19. The sample taken for sequencing was PBMCs or T cells enriched from blood (not recorded which). The DNA of the CDR3 is TGTGCCAGTAGTATAGAGGGCAGGGCAAATTCACCCCTCCACTTT. Protein product: CASSIEGRANSPLHF.